This entry is about one T cell receptor (beta chain). Sequenced by immunoSEQ multiplex PCR; TCRdb stores in-frame clones only, minus some. Here the sample spans 60,000 to 75,000 clones, roughly 89% being singletons. This sample stems from a study of T cell changes during pregnancy in multiple sclerosis. The sample was peripheral blood, taken in the second trimester of pregnancy. The origin of this receptor is a female donor with multiple sclerosis, enrolled in a pregnancy study.

The CDR3 here is CASSAGQGMGNEKLFF. CDR3 in DNA: TGTGCCAGCAGCGCGGGACAGGGAATGGGTAATGAAAAACTGTTTTTT. This chain connects TRBV5-4 to TRBJ1-4; 9 bases fit TRBD1. Germline CDR1 SGHNT, CDR2 YYREEE (reference sequence). Trimming removed 4 bases from V and 4 bases from J; junction bases left unmatched: 8. The CDR3 totals 16 residues.